The rows below give T cell receptor beta chains drawn from one sample of a study of CD8+ T cells in alopecia areata. Assay: immunoSEQ multiplex PCR; the TCRdb copy retains only in-frame clones and omits some. The repertoire holds about 270,000 clones, 45% to 70% seen once, with around 0.92% in the top ten. Sequences were derived from CD4+ T cells sorted from blood, sampled at approximately week 52, from a patient treated with tofacitinib. The receptor set was obtained from a human donor with alopecia areata. The CDR3 runs from the conserved cysteine through the conserved F or W. D genes are given only for firm matches. Size tells how often a clone was seen (once, few, many) or the class of an expanded clone, and some rows leave it out.

abundance | j_gene | v_gene | d_gene | CDR3nt | CDR3aa
once | TRBJ1-1 | TRBV29-1 | - | TGCAGCGTTGGCCAGAAGAACACTGAAGCTTTCTTT | CSVGQKNTEAFF
- | TRBJ1-1 | TRBV5-1 | - | TGCGCCAGCAGCTACTCCTGGGAGGGCACTGAAGCTTTCTTT | CASSYSWEGTEAFF
few | TRBJ2-7 | TRBV4-3 | TRBD2 | TGCGCCAGCAGCCAAGATACTAGCGGCTCCTACGAGCAGTACTTC | CASSQDTSGSYEQYF
- | TRBJ2-3 | TRBV18 | - | TGTGCCAGCTCACCGTCCGATACGCAGTATTTT | CASSPSDTQYF
- | TRBJ2-3 | TRBV4-2 | - | TGTGCCAGCAGCCAGGTGGGGGATACGCAGTATTTT | CASSQVGDTQYF
few | TRBJ1-1 | TRBV13 | - | TGTGCCAGCAGCTTATCCGCTGAAGCTTTCTTT | CASSLSAEAFF
- | TRBJ2-7 | TRBV7-9 | - | TGTGCCAGCACCTCGACAGGAATCGAGCAGTACTTC | CASTSTGIEQYF
- | TRBJ2-4 | TRBV15 | TRBD2 | TGTGCCACCAGCAGAGGGACTAGCGCGGCCAGCGGTCAGTACTTC | CATSRGTSAASGQYF
- | TRBJ1-2 | TRBV29-1 | - | TGCAGCGTTGGCGGCTACACCTTC | CSVGGYTF
- | TRBJ2-3 | TRBV10-3 | TRBD2 | TGTGCCAGTCACGCGGGGGGGCCAACAGATACGCAGTATTTT | CASHAGGPTDTQYF
- | TRBJ2-6 | TRBV7-6 | - | TGTGCCAGCAGTAAAACGGGGACCCGCTCTGGGGCCAACGTCCTGACTTTC | CASSKTGTRSGANVLTF
few | TRBJ1-5 | TRBV30 | - | TGTGCCTGGAGGGGGCAGCCCCAGCATTTT | CAWRGQPQHF
- | TRBJ1-2 | TRBV30 | - | TGTGCCTGGAATCGCGCTGCCGGGAGTGGCTACACCTTC | CAWNRAAGSGYTF
- | TRBJ1-1 | TRBV5-4 | - | TGTGCCAGCAGCTTGGATCGGTCGACTACACTGAGCACTGAAGCTTTCTTT | CASSLDRSTTLSTEAFF
- | TRBJ2-7 | TRBV6-1 | TRBD1 | TGTGCCAGCAGTGTGGGACAGCACTACGAGCAGTACTTC | CASSVGQHYEQYF
- | TRBJ2-1 | TRBV7-6 | - | TGTGCCAGCAGCCCCCTCAAGGGGAGACCGTACAATGAGCAGTTCTTC | CASSPLKGRPYNEQFF
- | TRBJ2-3 | TRBV27 | TRBD2 | TGTGCCAGCAGTTCCTCCGGACTAGCGGGGGGACCAGATACGCAGTATTTT | CASSSSGLAGGPDTQYF
- | TRBJ2-1 | TRBV30 | - | TGTGCCTGGAGTGTAATGGATGAGCAGTTCTTC | CAWSVMDEQFF
- | TRBJ2-5 | TRBV7-2 | TRBD2 | TGTGCCAGCAGCGCCCTGGGGCGGGGGGGGCAAGAGACCCAGTACTTC | CASSALGRGGQETQYF
few | TRBJ2-5 | TRBV10-3 | - | TGTGCCATCGGAAGGGACAAGGGTTACGCTGGTGGAGAGACCCAGTACTTC | CAIGRDKGYAGGETQYF
- | TRBJ1-6 | TRBV28 | - | TGTGCCAGCAGTCCCCGGGGAGAGACACCCCTCCACTTT | CASSPRGETPLHF
- | TRBJ2-5 | TRBV30 | - | TGTGCCTGGTACAAGGGGGAGGCCCAGTACTTC | CAWYKGEAQYF
- | TRBJ2-7 | TRBV6-6 | - | TGTGCCAGCTCTCTGAGGGACTCCTACGAGCAGTACTTC | CASSLRDSYEQYF
- | TRBJ1-6 | TRBV7-9 | - | TGTGCCAGCAAGGGGGGGGATTCACCCCTCCACTTT | CASKGGDSPLHF
- | TRBJ2-3 | TRBV29-1 | TRBD2 | TGCAGCGTTGCCGGACTAGAGTACACAGATACGCAGTATTTT | CSVAGLEYTDTQYF
few | TRBJ1-1 | TRBV7-9 | - | TGTGCCAGCAGCTTGGGCACTGAAGCTTTCTTT | CASSLGTEAFF
- | TRBJ2-1 | TRBV5-6 | TRBD2 | TGTGCCAGCAGCTTCCCTAGCGGGGTTTATGAGCAGTTCTTC | CASSFPSGVYEQFF
- | TRBJ1-5 | TRBV9 | - | TGTGCCAGCAGCGTCCGCGGTGTAGGGCCCCAGCATTTT | CASSVRGVGPQHF
- | TRBJ2-5 | TRBV7-9 | TRBD2 | TGTGCCAGCAGCCCACCGGGACTAGGAGAGACCCAGTACTTC | CASSPPGLGETQYF
few | TRBJ1-5 | TRBV7-2 | - | TGTGCCAGCAGCTTAGCGTCCCAGCCCCAGCATTTT | CASSLASQPQHF
- | TRBJ2-5 | TRBV9 | - | TGTGCCAGCAGCGTAGACGGGAAAGAGACCCAGTACTTC | CASSVDGKETQYF
- | TRBJ2-7 | TRBV4-1 | - | TGCGCCAGCAGCCAAGAAGTCCGGGACGGGCAGTACTTC | CASSQEVRDGQYF
few | TRBJ2-1 | TRBV2 | - | TGTGCCAGCAGGACCTTTGAGCAGTTCTTC | CASRTFEQFF
few | TRBJ1-1 | TRBV2 | TRBD1 | TGTGCCAGCAAAAATGGACCGGACAGGGACACTGAAGCTTTCTTT | CASKNGPDRDTEAFF
- | TRBJ1-1 | TRBV29-1 | - | TGCAGCGTAACGAGGACACCAAACACTGAAGCTTTCTTT | CSVTRTPNTEAFF
- | TRBJ1-2 | TRBV30 | TRBD1 | TGTGCCTGGAGTAGGGACAGCTACTATGGCTACACCTTC | CAWSRDSYYGYTF
- | TRBJ1-2 | TRBV29-1 | - | TGCAGCGTTGGTTTTGGGGCTTTATACACCTTC | CSVGFGALYTF
- | TRBJ2-1 | TRBV27 | - | TGTGCCAGCAGTCTGACTCACAATGAGCAGTTCTTC | CASSLTHNEQFF
few | TRBJ2-3 | TRBV7-9 | - | TGTGCCAGCAGCTTAGATGGGCAAAGCACAGATACGCAGTATTTT | CASSLDGQSTDTQYF
- | TRBJ1-6 | TRBV5-1 | - | TGCGCCAGCAGCCTGGACAGTCCACCACCCCTCCACTTT | CASSLDSPPPLHF
- | TRBJ1-4 | TRBV23-1 | - | TGCGCCAGCAGTCAATCACGCGAAAAACTGTTTTTT | CASSQSREKLFF
- | TRBJ1-2 | TRBV7-2 | TRBD1 | TGTGCCAGCAGCTTGTCGTTTCAGGGGGCCTATGGCTACACCTTC | CASSLSFQGAYGYTF
- | TRBJ2-5 | TRBV11-2 | TRBD1 | TGTGCCAGCAGCTTTCTGGGACAGGGGGGAGAGACCCAGTACTTC | CASSFLGQGGETQYF
few | TRBJ2-5 | TRBV2 | TRBD2 | TGTGCCAGCGCGGGACTAGCGGGGCGGGAGACCCAGTACTTC | CASAGLAGRETQYF
- | TRBJ2-2 | TRBV25-1 | - | TGTGCCAGCAACCGACAAGCCGGGGAGCTGTTTTTT | CASNRQAGELFF
- | TRBJ2-3 | TRBV9 | TRBD2 | TGTGCCAGCAGCGTAGACACTAGCGGGGGGGCTACAGATACGCAGTATTTT | CASSVDTSGGATDTQYF
once | TRBJ2-5 | TRBV27 | TRBD1 | TGTGCCAGCAGTTTTACAGGGGGCCAAGAGACCCAGTACTTC | CASSFTGGQETQYF
- | TRBJ2-2 | TRBV29-1 | - | TGCAGCGTCCGGGAGGCGGGGGCTAACACCGGGGAGCTGTTTTTT | CSVREAGANTGELFF